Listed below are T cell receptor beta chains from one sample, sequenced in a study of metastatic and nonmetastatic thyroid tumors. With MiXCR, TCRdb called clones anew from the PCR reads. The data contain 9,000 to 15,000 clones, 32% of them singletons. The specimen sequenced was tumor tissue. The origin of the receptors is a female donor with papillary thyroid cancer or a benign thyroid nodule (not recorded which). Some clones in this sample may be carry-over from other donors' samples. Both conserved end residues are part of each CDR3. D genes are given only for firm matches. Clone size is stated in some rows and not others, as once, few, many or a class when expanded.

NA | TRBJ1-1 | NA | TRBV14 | TGTGCCAGCAGCCAAGCCGGGGGTGATATGAACACTGAAGCTTTCTTT | CASSQAGGDMNTEAFF
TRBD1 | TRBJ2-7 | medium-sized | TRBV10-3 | TGTGCCATCAGCCCTAGGGACAGGGGCGGGCAGTACTTC | CAISPRDRGGQYF
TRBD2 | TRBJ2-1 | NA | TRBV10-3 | TGTGCCATCAGTGGTAAGCGGGAAGTGAATGAGCAGTTCTTC | CAISGKREVNEQFF
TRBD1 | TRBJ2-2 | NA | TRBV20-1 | TGCAGTGCTAGAGAATGGAGGGACAGGGACACCGGGGAGCTGTTTTTT | CSAREWRDRDTGELFF
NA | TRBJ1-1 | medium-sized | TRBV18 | TGTGCCAGCTCCCAACTGGGTCTGGGACTAAACACTGAAGCTTTCTTT | CASSQLGLGLNTEAFF
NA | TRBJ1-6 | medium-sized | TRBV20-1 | TGCAGTGCTAGAGACAGGGACCCGGGCAATTCACCCCTCCACTTT | CSARDRDPGNSPLHF
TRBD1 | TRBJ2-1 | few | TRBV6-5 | TGTGCCAGCAGTTACTCGACGATCAGGGGGTGGCCCAATGAGCAGTTCTTC | CASSYSTIRGWPNEQFF
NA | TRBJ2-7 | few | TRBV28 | TGTGCCAGCAGTGAGACAGATTACGAGCAGTACTTC | CASSETDYEQYF
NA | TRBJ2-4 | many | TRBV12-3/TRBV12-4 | TGTGCCAGCAGTTTGAAGAGGGTAACCAAAAACATTCAGTACTTC | CASSLKRVTKNIQYF
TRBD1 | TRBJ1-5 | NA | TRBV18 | TGTGCCAGCTCACCGGACAGGGGAGGGAATCAGCCCCAGCATTTT | CASSPDRGGNQPQHF
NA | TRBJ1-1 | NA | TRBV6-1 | TGTGCCAGCAGAGACAGCGGACTGTATGAAGCTTTCTTT | CASRDSGLYEAFF
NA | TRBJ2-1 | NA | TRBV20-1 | TGCAGTGCGAAGCGGGCTATCGGAGCCGGTTACAATGATCAGTTCTTC | CSAKRAIGAGYNDQFF
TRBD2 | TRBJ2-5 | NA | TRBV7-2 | TGTGCCAGTAGCTTAGCTGGGGGGGAGACCCATTACTTC | CASSLAGGETHYF
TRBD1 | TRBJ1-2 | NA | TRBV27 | TGTGCCAGCAGTTTATTTACTCCGGGGACAGGGGACTATGGCTACACCTTC | CASSLFTPGTGDYGYTF
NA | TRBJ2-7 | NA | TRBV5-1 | TGCGCCAGCAGCCTCGACATGGAGCATTACTTC | CASSLDMEHYF
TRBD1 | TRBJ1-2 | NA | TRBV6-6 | TGTGCCAGCAGTTACAAGGCAGGGGGAACGAGTGGCTACACCTTC | CASSYKAGGTSGYTF
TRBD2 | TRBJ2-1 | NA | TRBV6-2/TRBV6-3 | TGTGCCAGCAGTTACCCGGGACTAGATGGCAATGAGCAGTTCTTC | CASSYPGLDGNEQFF
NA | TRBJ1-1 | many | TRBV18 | TGTGCCAGCTCATCCGTATGGGGAGAAGCTTTCTTT | CASSSVWGEAFF
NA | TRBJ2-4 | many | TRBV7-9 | TGTGCCAGCAGCCCCCTATTTCATACATTAGCCAAAAACATTCAGTACTTC | CASSPLFHTLAKNIQYF
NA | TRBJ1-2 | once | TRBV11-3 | TGTGCCAGCAGCCATTACATAGACTATGGCTACACCTTC | CASSHYIDYGYTF
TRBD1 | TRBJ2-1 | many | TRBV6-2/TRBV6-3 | TGTGCCAGCAGTCCAAGACAGGGTGGAATCAATGAGCAGTTCTTC | CASSPRQGGINEQFF
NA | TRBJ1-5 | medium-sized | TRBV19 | TGTGCCAGTAGTATGAAAAGCTTTAATCAGCCCCAGCATTTT | CASSMKSFNQPQHF
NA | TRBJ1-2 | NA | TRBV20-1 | TGCATAACCTGGAGAGGATTTGAGCAGAACTATGGCTACACCTTC | CITWRGFEQNYGYTF
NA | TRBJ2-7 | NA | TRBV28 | TGTGCCAGCAGTGCTGGTCGGGGCCCCGCCCACGAGCAGTACTTC | CASSAGRGPAHEQYF
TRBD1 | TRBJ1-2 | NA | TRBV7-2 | TGTGCCAGCAGCTCCCTGGACAGGGACGGCTACACCTTC | CASSSLDRDGYTF
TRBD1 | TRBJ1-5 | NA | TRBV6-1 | TGTGCCAGCAGCCCGACAGGGGGCAATCAGCCCCAGCATTTT | CASSPTGGNQPQHF
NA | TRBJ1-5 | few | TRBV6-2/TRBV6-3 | TGTGCCAGCAGTGTGGAGGGCGGCAATCAGCCCCAGCATTTT | CASSVEGGNQPQHF
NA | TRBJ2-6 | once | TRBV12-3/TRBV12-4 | TGTGCCAGCAGTTTCCTGGGGGCGGGAGACCACTCTGGGGCCAACGTCCTGACTTTC | CASSFLGAGDHSGANVLTF
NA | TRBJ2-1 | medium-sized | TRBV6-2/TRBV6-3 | TGTGCCAGCAGTTTGGACAGCGAGGACAATGAGCAGTTCTTC | CASSLDSEDNEQFF
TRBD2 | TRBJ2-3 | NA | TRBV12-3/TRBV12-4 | TGTGCCAGCAGTTTAATTGCGGGAGGTCCGGATACGCAGTATTTT | CASSLIAGGPDTQYF
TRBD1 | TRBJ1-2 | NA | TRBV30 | TGTGCCTGGAGGGGATCCCCTACCCGGACAGGGGCCTATGGCTACACCTTC | CAWRGSPTRTGAYGYTF
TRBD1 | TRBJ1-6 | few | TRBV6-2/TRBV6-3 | TGTGCCAGCAGACCGAGGGACAGGGAGTATTCACCCCTCCACTTT | CASRPRDREYSPLHF
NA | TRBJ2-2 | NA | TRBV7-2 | TGTGCCACCATCGGGGCCGCGAAGACCGGGGAGCTGTTTTTT | CATIGAAKTGELFF
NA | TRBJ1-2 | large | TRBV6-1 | TGTGCCAGCAGTGAAGGGACGGCCGACTATGGCTACACCTTC | CASSEGTADYGYTF
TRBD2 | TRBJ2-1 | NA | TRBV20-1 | TGCAGTGCCACCCTTGGGGCAGGGGGACTAGCGGGAGACCTCAATGAGCAGTTCTTC | CSATLGAGGLAGDLNEQFF
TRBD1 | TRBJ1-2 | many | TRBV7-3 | TGTGCCAGCAGCCCGGGACAGGGGGCTCGCTATGGCTACACCTTC | CASSPGQGARYGYTF
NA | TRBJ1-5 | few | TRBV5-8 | TGTGCCAGCAGCTTGCGGCAGTCCAATCAGCCCCAGCATTTT | CASSLRQSNQPQHF
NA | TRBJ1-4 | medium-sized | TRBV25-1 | TGTGCCAGCAGTCAGTACTCCTTTAATGAAAAACTGTTTTTT | CASSQYSFNEKLFF
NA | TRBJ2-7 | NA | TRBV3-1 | TGTGCCAGCAGCCAGACACCTCAGGCCGAGCAGTACTTC | CASSQTPQAEQYF
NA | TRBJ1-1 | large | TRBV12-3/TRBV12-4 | TGTGCCAGCAGTTTGAGTTACACTGAAGCTTTCTTT | CASSLSYTEAFF
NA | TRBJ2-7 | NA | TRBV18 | TGTGCCAGCTCACCAGGGAGTGAACTTTCCGAGCAGTACTTC | CASSPGSELSEQYF
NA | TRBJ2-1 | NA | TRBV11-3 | TGTGCCAGCAGCCCGGGGACGACGTACAATGAGCAGTTCTTC | CASSPGTTYNEQFF
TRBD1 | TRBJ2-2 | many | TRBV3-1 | TGTGCCAGCAGCCAGGGCCCTAGGACAGGGGGTACCGGGGAGCTGTTTTTT | CASSQGPRTGGTGELFF
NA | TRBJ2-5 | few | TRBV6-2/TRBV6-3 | TGTGCCAGCAGTTATTGGGGGCGGCCCCATTACTTC | CASSYWGRPHYF
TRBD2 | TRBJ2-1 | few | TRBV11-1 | TGTGCCAGCAGACCTCCCCCTACTAGCGTGATCTCCTACAATGAGCAGTTCTTC | CASRPPPTSVISYNEQFF
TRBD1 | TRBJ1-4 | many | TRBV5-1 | TGCGCCAGCAGCCCCTGGACAGGGAGGTGGGCAACTAATGAAAAACTGTTTTTT | CASSPWTGRWATNEKLFF
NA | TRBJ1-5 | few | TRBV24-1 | TGTGCCACCAGTGACCCTAAGGACAGTGGCAATCAGCCCCAGCATTTT | CATSDPKDSGNQPQHF
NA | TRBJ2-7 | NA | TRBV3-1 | TGTGCCAGCAGCCAAGGGTATTTGCAGACAAAGGCCGAGCAGTACTTC | CASSQGYLQTKAEQYF
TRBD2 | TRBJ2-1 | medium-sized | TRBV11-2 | TGTGCCAGCAGCTTAGTCGGCGGGTCTAGCGGTGAGCAGTTCTTC | CASSLVGGSSGEQFF
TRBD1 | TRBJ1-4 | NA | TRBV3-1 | TGTGCCAGCAGGACAAGCGCCGGGACAGGGGGAGAAAAACTGTTTTTT | CASRTSAGTGGEKLFF